The clone carrying this T cell receptor beta chain was recorded many times. Noted time point: after trial treatment. Regarding treatment: LDRT plus nivolumab, ipilimumab, low-dose cyclophosphamide and aspirin (RACIN trial). Low-dose radiotherapy, low-dose cyclophosphamide, aspirin, ipilimumab and nivolumab were all given to the donors. This sample was taken from a study of low-dose radiotherapy and immunotherapy resistance in tumors. With TRAV- and TRBV-specific primers, first-strand cDNA was made, covering the alpha and beta chains. Both a constant-region primer and a V-primer adapter served to amplify TCRs across roughly 21 PCR cycles. TCRdb reprocessed the reads via MiXCR and lists one record per CDR3 protein. The sample records 95,000 to 100,000 distinct CDR3 sequences, 20% being singletons. CDR1 SEHNR and CDR2 FQNEAQ come from the germline V gene (reference sequence). This CDR3 has 17 residues. J was trimmed by 3 bases and V by 1 base; bases with no gene match: 11.

This TCR was recovered from a male donor with prostate cancer. The source material was PBMCs, sampled after low-dose radiotherapy plus immunotherapy. This chain joins TRBV7-9 and TRBJ1-1; TRBD1 agrees at 7 bases. The CDR3 reads CASSLGVIQGLDTEAFF. CDR3 DNA: TGTGCCAGCAGCTTAGGAGTAATACAGGGGCTGGACACTGAAGCTTTCTTT.